This TCR beta chain was documented in a study of patients and donors after allogeneic stem cell transplantation. MiXCR was run by TCRdb on the RT-PCR reads, yielding one entry per CDR3 protein. This table holds roughly 880,000 distinct CDR3 sequences, roughly 18% found once. Notes on this clonotype: One junction end disagrees with the germline gene, perhaps due to a read error.

Germline V gene sequence: CDR1 SGDLS, CDR2 YYNGEE. The CDR3 is 8 amino acids. J is TRBJ2-7 and V is TRBV9; TRBD1 or TRBD2 may be the D gene (5 bases each). The sequencing sample was made of blood, either unsorted or a sorted T cell fraction (not recorded which). This TCR was sampled from a human donor who was either an allogeneic HSCT recipient or a stem cell or donor lymphocyte infusion donor (not recorded which). It is not recorded whose cells these are; they may come from a transplant donor. This chain's CDR3 is CARGGQHF. CDR3 coding DNA: TGTGCCCGGGGCGGGCAGCACTTC.